This T cell receptor (beta chain) derives from a study of blood T cell repertoires in COVID-19. For the study at large: PBMCs, B-cell-depleted T cells, or T cells were the source of the cDNA or gDNA that made up the material.

Seattle's enrolled individuals joined amid active infection and were then monitored longitudinally. From germline, CDR1 is MNHEY and CDR2 SMNVEV (reference sequence). The CDR3 contains 16 residues. V lost 6 bases, J lost 5 bases, and 11 bases stayed unmatched. As handled by the study authors: Counts of nucleated cells, estimated from reference gene primer amplification, were obtained. TCRdb keeps only in-frame clones here, not all; method: immunoSEQ multiplex PCR. The V and J calls and clone size were taken over from that table, and D and trimming were inferred from the DNA. The sample lists over 100,000 clones; around 89% were seen once.

The genes are TRBV27 and TRBJ2-7, with 12 bases fitting TRBD1. What was sequenced was peripheral blood. The origin of this receptor is a man aged 55 to 69 with COVID-19, enrolled during active disease. CDR3 amino acids: CASSRAGQGAKHEQYF. The CDR3 coding sequence is TGTGCCAGCAGCCGAGCGGGACAGGGGGCGAAACACGAGCAGTACTTC.